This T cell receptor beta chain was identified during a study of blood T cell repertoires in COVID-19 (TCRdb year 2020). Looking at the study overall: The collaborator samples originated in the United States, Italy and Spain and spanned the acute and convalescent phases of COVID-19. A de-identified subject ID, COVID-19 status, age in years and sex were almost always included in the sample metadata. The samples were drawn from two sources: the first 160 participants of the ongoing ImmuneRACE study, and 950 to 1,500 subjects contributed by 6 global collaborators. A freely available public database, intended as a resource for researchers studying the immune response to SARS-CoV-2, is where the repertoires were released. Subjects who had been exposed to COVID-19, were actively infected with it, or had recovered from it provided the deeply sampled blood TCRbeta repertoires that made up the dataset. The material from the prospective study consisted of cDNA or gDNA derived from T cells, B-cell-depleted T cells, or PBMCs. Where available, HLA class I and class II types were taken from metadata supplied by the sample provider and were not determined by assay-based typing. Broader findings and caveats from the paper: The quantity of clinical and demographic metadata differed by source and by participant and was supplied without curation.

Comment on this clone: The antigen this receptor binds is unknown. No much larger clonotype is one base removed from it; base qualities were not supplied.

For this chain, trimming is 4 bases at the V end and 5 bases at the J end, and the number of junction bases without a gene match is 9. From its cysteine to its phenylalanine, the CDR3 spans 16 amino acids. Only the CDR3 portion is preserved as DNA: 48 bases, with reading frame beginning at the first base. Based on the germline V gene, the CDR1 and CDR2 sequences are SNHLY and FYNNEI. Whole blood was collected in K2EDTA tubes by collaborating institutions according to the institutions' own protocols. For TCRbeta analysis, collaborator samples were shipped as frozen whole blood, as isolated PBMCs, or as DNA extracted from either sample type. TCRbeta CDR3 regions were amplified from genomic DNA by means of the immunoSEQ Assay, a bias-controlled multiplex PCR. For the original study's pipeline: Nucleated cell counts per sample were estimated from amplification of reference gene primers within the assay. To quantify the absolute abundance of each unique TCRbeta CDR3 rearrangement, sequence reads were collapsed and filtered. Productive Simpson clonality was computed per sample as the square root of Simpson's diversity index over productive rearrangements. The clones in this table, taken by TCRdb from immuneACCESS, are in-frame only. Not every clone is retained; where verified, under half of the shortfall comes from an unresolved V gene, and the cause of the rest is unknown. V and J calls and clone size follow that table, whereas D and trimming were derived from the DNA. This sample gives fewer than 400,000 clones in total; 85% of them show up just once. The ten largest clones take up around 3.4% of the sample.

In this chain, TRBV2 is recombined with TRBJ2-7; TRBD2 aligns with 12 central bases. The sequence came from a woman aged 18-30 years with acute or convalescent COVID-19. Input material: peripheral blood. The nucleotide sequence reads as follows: TGTGCCAGCAGTGTGGCCCTAGCGGGAGGGTACCACGAGCAGTACTTC. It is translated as CASSVALAGGYHEQYF. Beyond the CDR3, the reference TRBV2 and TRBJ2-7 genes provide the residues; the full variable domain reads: EPEVTQTPSHQVTQMGQEVILRCVPISNHLYFYWYRQILGQKVEFLVSFYNNEISEKSEIFDDQFSVERPDGSNFTLKIRSTKLEDSAMYFCASSVALAGGYHEQYFGPGTRLTVT.